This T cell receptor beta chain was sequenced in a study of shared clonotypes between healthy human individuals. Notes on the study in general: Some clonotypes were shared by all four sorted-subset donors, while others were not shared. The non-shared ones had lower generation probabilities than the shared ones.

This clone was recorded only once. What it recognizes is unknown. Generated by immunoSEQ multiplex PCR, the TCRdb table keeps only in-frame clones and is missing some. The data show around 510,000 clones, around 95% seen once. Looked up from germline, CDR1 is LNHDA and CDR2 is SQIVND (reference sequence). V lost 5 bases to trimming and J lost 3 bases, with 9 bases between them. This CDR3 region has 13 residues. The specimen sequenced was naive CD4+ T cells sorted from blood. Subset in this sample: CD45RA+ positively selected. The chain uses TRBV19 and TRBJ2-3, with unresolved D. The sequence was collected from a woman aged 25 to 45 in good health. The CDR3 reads CASSEVGTDTQYF. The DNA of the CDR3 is TGTGCCAGTAGTGAGGTGGGGACAGATACGCAGTATTTT.